This paragraph covers one TCR beta chain sequence. There is no known antigen for this receptor. Nothing much larger sits one base from this clone, and base qualities are not available. Its CDR3 holds 15 amino acids, cysteine through phenylalanine. Here the CDR3 DNA is all that survives: 45 bases in frame from base 1. V is clipped by 0 bases and J by 2 bases, and the sequence between their germline boundaries is 9 bases long. As encoded in the germline V gene (reference sequence), CDR1 is LNHDA while CDR2 is SQIVND. The data were obtained in a study of blood T cell repertoires in COVID-19 (dated by TCRdb to 2018 to 2020). Turning to the overall study: The collaborator samples originated in the United States, Italy and Spain and spanned the acute and convalescent phases of COVID-19. Where HLA class I and class II types were available, the types were taken from metadata supplied by the sample provider, not from assay-based typing. The dataset comprised deeply sampled blood TCRbeta repertoires from subjects exposed to, actively infected with, or recovered from COVID-19. The repertoires were released in a freely available public database intended as a resource for research on the immune response to SARS-CoV-2. The material from the prospective study consisted of cDNA or gDNA derived from T cells, B-cell-depleted T cells, or PBMCs. Samples came from the ongoing ImmuneRACE study (first 160 participants) plus 1,254 subjects from 6 global collaborators. Nearly every sample came with metadata listing a de-identified subject ID, COVID-19 status, age in years and sex. The research as a whole found: How much clinical and demographic metadata was included differed by source and by participant, and the metadata was provided uncurated.

Each collaborating institution followed its own protocols to collect whole blood in K2EDTA tubes. For TCRbeta analysis, collaborators shipped samples as frozen whole blood, isolated PBMCs, or DNA extracted from either of those sample types. TCRbeta CDR3 regions were amplified from genomic DNA using the immunoSEQ Assay, a bias-controlled multiplex PCR. The authors' pipeline ran thus. Nucleated cell counts per sample were estimated from amplification of reference gene primers within the assay. Sequence reads were collapsed and filtered to measure the absolute abundance of every unique TCRbeta CDR3 rearrangement. For each sample, productive Simpson clonality was calculated by taking the square root of Simpson's diversity index across productive rearrangements. TCRdb mirrors the immuneACCESS table, restricted to in-frame sequences. Some clones are absent from its copies; in checked studies, under half trace to an unresolved V gene, and the reason for the others is unknown. Clonal size and the V and J genes are those of that table, whereas D and trimming came from the DNA. The sample table records more than 70,000 clones; around four fifths of these occur just once. The top ten clonotypes cover about 10% of the sample.

Sequencing used peripheral blood. The V and J genes are TRBV19 and TRBJ2-3; no D gene is confidently identified. The sequence came from a human donor in a cohort sampled during active COVID-19. The DNA sequence is TGTGCCAGTAGTATAGACCGGGTTTACACAGATACGCAGTATTTT. This codes for CASSIDRVYTDTQYF.